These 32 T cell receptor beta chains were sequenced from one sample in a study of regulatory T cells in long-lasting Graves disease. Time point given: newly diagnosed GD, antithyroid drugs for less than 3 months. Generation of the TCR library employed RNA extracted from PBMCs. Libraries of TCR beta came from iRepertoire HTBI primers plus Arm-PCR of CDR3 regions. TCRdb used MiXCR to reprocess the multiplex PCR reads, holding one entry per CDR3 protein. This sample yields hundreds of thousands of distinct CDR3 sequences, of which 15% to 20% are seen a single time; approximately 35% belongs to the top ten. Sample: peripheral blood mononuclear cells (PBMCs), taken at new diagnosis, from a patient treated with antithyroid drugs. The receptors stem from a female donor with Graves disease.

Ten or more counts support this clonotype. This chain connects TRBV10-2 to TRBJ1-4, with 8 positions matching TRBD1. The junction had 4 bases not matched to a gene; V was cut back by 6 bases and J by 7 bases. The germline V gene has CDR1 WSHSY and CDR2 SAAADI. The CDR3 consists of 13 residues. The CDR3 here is CASREQGVEKLFF. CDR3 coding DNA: TGCGCCAGCAGAGAACAGGGGGTTGAAAAACTGTTTTTT.

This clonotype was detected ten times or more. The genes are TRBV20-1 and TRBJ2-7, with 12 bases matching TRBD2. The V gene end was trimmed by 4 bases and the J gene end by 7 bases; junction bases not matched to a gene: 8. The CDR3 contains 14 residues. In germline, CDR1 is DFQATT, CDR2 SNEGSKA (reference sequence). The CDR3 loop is CSATLLAGGGEQYF. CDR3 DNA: TGCAGTGCTACCTTACTAGCGGGAGGCGGGGAGCAGTACTTC.

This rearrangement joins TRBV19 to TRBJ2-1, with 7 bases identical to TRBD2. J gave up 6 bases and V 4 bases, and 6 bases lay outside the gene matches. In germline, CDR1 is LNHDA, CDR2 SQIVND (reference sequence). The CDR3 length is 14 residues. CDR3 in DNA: TGTGCCAGTAGTAAGACTAGCATCCGCAATGAGCAGTTCTTC. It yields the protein CASSKTSIRNEQFF.

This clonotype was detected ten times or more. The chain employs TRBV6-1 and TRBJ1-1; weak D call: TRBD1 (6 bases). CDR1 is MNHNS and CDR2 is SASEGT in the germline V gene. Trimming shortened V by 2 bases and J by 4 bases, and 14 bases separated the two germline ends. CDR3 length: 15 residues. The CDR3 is CASSERGTRPTEAFF. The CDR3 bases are TGTGCCAGCAGTGAAAGGGGGACTCGGCCCACTGAAGCTTTCTTT.

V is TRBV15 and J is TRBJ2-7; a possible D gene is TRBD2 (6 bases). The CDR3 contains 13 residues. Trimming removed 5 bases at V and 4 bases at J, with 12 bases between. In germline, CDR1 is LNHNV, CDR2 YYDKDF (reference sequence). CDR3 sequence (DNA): TGTGCCACCAGCCGAACGAGCGGGTACGAGCAGTACTTC. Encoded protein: CATSRTSGYEQYF.

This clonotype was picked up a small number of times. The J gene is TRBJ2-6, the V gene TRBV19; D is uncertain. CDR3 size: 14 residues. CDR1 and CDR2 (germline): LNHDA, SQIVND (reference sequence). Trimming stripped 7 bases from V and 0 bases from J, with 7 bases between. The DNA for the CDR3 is TGTGCCAGTATTTCGATCTCTGGGGCCAACGTCCTGACTTTC. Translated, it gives CASISISGANVLTF.

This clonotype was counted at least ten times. CDR3 loop: CSVAGGTNTGELFF. The DNA of the CDR3 is TGCAGCGTTGCAGGAGGGACCAACACCGGGGAGCTGTTTTTT. The rearrangement links TRBV29-1 to TRBJ2-2; perhaps TRBD2 as D (6 bases). CDR1 SQVTM and CDR2 ANQGSEA come from the germline V gene. The CDR3 consists of 14 residues. Trimming removed 4 bases from V and 2 bases from J, with 11 bases in between.

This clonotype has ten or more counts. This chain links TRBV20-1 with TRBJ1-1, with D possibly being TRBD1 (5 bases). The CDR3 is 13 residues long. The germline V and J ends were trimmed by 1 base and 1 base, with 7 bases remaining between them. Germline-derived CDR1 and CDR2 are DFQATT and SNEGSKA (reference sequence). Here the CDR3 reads CSARVQANTEAFF. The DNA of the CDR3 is TGCAGTGCTAGAGTACAGGCGAACACTGAAGCTTTCTTT.

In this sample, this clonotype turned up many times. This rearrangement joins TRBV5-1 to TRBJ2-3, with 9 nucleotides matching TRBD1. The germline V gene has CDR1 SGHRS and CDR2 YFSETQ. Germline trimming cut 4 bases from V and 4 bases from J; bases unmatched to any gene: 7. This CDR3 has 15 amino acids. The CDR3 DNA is TGCGCCAGCAGCCTGGGAAGGACAGGGGCAGATACGCAGTATTTT. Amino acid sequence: CASSLGRTGADTQYF.

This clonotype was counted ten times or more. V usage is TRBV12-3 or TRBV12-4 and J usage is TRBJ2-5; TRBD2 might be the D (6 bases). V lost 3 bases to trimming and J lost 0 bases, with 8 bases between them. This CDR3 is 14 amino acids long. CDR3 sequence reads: CASSFGTYQETQYF. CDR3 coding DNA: TGTGCCAGCAGTTTTGGGACTTACCAAGAGACCCAGTACTTC.

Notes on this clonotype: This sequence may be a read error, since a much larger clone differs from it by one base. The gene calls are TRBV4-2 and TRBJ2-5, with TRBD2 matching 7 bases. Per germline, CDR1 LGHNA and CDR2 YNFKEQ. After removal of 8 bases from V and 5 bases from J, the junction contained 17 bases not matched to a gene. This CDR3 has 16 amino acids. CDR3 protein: CASGSSGTSGVETQYF. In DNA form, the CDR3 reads TGTGCCAGCGGCTCCAGCGGGACCTCTGGGGTGGAGACCCAGTACTTC.

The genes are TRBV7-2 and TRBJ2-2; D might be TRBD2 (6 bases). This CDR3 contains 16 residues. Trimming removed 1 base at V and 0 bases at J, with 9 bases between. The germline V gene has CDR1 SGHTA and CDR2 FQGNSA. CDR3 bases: TGTGCCAGCAGCTTAGTTGCGGGGTCGAACACCGGGGAGCTGTTTTTT. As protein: CASSLVAGSNTGELFF.

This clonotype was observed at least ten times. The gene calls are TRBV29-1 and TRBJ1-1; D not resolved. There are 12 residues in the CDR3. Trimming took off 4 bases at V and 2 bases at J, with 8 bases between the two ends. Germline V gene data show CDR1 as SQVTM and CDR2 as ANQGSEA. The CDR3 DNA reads TGCAGCGTTGGGGTGGGAAACACTGAAGCTTTCTTT. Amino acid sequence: CSVGVGNTEAFF.

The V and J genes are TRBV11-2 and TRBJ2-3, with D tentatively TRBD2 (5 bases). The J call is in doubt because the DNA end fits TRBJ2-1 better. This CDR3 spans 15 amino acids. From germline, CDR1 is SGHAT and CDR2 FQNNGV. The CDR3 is CASSLDHGGFDEQFF. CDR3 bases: TGTGCCAGCAGCTTAGATCACGGCGGGTTCGATGAGCAGTTCTTC.

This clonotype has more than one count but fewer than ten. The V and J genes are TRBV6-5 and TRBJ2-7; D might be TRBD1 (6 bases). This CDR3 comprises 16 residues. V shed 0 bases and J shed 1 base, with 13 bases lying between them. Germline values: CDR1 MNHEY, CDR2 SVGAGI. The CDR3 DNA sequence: TGTGCCAGCAGTTACTCGTCCAGGGGTCGATCCTACGAGCAGTACTTC. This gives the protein CASSYSSRGRSYEQYF.

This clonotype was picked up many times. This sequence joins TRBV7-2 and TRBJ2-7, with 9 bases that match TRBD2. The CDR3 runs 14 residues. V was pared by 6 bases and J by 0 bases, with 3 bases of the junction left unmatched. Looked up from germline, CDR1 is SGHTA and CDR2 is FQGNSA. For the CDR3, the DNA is TGTGCCAGCAGAAGTAGCGGGAGCTCCTACGAGCAGTACTTC. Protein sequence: CASRSSGSSYEQYF.

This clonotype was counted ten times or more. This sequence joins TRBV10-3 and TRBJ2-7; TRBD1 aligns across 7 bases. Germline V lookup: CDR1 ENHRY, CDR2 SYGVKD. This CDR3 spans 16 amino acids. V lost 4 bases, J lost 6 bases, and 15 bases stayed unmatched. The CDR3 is CAISGQGAGSEGEQYF. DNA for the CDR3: TGTGCCATCAGTGGACAGGGAGCAGGATCAGAAGGCGAGCAGTACTTC.

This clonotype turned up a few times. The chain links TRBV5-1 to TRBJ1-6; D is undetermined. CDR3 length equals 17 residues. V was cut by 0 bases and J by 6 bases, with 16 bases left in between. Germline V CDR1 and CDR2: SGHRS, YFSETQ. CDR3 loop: CASSLEITLEINSPLHF. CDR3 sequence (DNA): TGCGCCAGCAGCTTGGAAATAACTTTGGAGATTAATTCACCCCTCCACTTT.

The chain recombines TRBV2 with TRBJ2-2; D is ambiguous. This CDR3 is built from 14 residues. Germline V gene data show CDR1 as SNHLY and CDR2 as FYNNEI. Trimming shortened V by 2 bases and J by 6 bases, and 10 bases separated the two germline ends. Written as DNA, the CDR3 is TGTGCCAGCAGTGAATCTGAGTCATCCGGGGAGCTGTTTTTT. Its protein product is CASSESESSGELFF.

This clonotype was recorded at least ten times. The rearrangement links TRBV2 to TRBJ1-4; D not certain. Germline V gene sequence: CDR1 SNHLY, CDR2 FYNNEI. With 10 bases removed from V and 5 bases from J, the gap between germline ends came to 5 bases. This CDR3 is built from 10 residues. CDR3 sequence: CATYNEKLFF. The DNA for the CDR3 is TGTGCCACCTACAATGAAAAACTGTTTTTT.

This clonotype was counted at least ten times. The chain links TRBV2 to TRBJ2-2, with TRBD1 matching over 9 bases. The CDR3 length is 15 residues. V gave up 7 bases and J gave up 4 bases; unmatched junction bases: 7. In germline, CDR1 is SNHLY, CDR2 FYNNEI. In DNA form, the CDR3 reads TGTGCCAGCATGGTCGGACAGGGGCGCACCGGGGAGCTGTTTTTT. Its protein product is CASMVGQGRTGELFF.

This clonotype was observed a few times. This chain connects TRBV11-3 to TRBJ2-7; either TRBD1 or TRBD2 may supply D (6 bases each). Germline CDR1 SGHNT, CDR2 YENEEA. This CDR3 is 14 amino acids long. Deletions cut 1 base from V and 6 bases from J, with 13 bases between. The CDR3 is CASSLVGGSSEQYF. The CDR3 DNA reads TGTGCCAGCAGCTTAGTAGGGGGGTCCAGCGAGCAGTACTTC.

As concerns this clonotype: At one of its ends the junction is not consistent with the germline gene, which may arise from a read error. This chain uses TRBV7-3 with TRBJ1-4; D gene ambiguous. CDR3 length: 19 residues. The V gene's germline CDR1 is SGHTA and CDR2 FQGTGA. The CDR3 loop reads CASSLWCVEGVGWYERLFF. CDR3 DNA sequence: TGTGCCAGCAGCTTATGGTGCGTGGAGGGAGTGGGGTGGTATGAAAGACTGTTTTTT.

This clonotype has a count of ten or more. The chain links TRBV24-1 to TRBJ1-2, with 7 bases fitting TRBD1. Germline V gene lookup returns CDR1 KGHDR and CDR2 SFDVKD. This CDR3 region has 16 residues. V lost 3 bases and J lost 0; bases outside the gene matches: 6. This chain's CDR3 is CATSDPLDRTNYGYTF. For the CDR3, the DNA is TGTGCCACCAGTGATCCTCTGGACAGGACTAACTATGGCTACACCTTC.

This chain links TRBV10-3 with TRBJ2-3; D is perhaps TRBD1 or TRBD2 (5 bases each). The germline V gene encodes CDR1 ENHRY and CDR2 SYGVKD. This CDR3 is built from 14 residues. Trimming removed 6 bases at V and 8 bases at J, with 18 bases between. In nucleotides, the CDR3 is TGTGCCATCAGCCGAGCAGAGGGACGGGGTACGCAGTATTTT. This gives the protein CAISRAEGRGTQYF.

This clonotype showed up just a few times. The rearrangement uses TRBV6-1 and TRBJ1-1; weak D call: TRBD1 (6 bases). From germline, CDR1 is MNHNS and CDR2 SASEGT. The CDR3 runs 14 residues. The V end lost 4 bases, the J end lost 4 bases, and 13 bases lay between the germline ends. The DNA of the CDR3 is TGTGCCAGCAGTGGCAGGGGTAGAGTCACTGAAGCTTTCTTT. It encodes CASSGRGRVTEAFF.

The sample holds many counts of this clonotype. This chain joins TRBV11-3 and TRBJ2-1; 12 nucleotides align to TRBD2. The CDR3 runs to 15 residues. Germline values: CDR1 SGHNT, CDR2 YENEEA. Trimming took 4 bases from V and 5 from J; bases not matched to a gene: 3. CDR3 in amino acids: CASSSWTSGDNEQFF. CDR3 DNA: TGTGCCAGCAGCTCTTGGACTAGCGGGGACAATGAGCAGTTCTTC.

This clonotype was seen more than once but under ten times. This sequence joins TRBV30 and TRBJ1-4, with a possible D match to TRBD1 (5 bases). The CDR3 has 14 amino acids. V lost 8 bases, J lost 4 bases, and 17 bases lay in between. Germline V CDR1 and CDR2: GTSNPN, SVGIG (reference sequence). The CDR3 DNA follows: TGTGCCGGGGTCGCGACAGTCAATAATGAAAAACTGTTTTTT. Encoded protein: CAGVATVNNEKLFF.

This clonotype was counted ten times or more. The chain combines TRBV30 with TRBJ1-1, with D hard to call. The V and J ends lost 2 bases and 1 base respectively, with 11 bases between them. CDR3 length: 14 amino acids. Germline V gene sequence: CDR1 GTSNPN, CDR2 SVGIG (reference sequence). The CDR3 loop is CAWSTPEGNTEAFF. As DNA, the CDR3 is TGTGCCTGGAGTACACCTGAAGGGAACACTGAAGCTTTCTTT.

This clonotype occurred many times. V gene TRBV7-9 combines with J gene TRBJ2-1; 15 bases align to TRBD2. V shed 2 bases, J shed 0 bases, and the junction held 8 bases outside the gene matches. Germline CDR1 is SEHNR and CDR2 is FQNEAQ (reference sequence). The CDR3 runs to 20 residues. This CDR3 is CASSLIVGLAGGGSYNEQFF. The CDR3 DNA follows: TGTGCCAGCAGCTTAATAGTGGGACTAGCGGGAGGCGGCTCCTACAATGAGCAGTTCTTC.

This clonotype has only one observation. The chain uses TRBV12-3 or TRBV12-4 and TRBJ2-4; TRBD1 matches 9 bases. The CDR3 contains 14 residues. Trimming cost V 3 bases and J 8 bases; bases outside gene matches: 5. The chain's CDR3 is CASSFQGQGYIQYF. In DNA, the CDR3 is TGTGCCAGCAGTTTTCAGGGACAGGGCTACATTCAGTACTTC.

The CDR3 loop reads CASSMSGGAYEQYF. In DNA form, the CDR3 reads TGTGCCAGTAGTATGAGCGGGGGGGCGTACGAGCAGTACTTC. The V call is TRBV19, the J call TRBJ2-7, with 10 bases matching TRBD2. Per the germline V gene, CDR1 is LNHDA and CDR2 is SQIVND (reference sequence). V shed 3 bases and J 4 bases; nucleotides not matched to a gene: 3. This CDR3 has 14 amino acids.